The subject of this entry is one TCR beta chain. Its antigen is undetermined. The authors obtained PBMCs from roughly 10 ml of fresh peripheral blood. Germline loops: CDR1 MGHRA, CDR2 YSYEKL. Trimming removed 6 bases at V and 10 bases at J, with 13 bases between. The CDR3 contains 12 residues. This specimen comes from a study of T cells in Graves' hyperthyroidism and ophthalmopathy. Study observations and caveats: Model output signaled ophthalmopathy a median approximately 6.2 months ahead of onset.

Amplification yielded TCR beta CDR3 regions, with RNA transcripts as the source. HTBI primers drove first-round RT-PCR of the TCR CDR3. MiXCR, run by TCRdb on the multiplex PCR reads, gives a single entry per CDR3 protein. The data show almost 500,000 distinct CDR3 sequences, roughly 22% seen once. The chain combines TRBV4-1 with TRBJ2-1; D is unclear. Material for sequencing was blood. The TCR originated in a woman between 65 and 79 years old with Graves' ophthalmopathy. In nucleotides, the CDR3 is TGCGCCAGCAGTCATCCATCTAGGGAGCAGTTCTTC. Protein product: CASSHPSREQFF.